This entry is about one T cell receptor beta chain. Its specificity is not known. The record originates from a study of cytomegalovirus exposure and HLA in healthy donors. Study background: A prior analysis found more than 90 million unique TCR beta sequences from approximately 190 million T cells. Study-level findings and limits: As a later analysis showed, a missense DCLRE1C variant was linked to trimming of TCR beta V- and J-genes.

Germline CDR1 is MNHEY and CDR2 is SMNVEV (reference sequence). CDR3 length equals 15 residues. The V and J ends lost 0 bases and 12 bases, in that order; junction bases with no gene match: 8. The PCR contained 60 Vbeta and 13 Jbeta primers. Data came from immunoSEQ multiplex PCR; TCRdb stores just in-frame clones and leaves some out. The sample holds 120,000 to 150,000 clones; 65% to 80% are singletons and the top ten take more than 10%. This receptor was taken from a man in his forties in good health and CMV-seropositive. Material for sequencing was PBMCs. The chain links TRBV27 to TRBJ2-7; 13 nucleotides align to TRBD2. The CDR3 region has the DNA TGTGCCAGCAGTTTATCGACTTCGGGACTAGCGGGATTGTACTTC. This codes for CASSLSTSGLAGLYF.